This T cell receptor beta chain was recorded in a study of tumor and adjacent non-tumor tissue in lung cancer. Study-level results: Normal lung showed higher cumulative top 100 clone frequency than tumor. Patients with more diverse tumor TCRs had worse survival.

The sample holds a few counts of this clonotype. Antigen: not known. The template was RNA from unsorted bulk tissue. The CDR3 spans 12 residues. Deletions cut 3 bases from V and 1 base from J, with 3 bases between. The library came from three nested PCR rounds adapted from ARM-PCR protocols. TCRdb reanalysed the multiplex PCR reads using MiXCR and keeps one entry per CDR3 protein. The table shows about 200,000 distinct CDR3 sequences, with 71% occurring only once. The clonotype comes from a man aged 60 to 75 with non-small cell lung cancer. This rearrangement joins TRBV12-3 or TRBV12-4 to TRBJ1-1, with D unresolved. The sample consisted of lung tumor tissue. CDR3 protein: CASSFENTEAFF. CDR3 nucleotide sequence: TGTGCCAGCAGTTTTGAGAACACTGAAGCTTTCTTT.